This is a list of T cell receptor beta chains from one sample in a study of cytomegalovirus exposure and HLA in healthy donors. Assay: immunoSEQ multiplex PCR; the TCRdb copy retains only in-frame clones and omits some. This sample has 95,000 to 150,000 clones, with 50% to 80% found just once. Sequences were obtained from PBMCs. These receptors were obtained from a middle-aged woman in good health and CMV-seropositive. Each CDR3 is given with its conserved first and last residue. The order of the fields is J gene, clone size, V gene, D gene, CDR3 protein, CDR3 DNA. D genes are given only for firm matches. For some rows the clone size is stated as once, few or many, or as a class when expanded; others skip it.

>TRBJ1-3|-|TRBV2|TRBD1
CASSLQGAGNTIYF
TGTGCCAGCAGTTTACAGGGGGCTGGAAACACCATATATTTT
>TRBJ2-3|few|TRBV4-2|-
CASSPSIRTDTQYF
TGTGCCAGCAGCCCCAGTATCCGCACAGATACGCAGTATTTT
>TRBJ2-7|-|TRBV5-1|TRBD1
CASSATTGTGLSEQYF
TGCGCCAGCAGCGCAACGACCGGGACAGGGCTCTCCGAGCAGTACTTC
>TRBJ2-7|few|TRBV5-1|-
CASSLGQGITYEQYF
TGCGCCAGCAGCTTAGGCCAGGGAATCACCTACGAGCAGTACTTC
>TRBJ1-2|-|TRBV30|TRBD1
CAWSLTSGGLGYTF
TGTGCCTGGAGTTTAACCTCAGGGGGCCTCGGCTACACCTTC
>TRBJ2-5|few|TRBV10-1|-
CASSESLVGSAGTQYF
TGCGCCAGCAGTGAGTCCCTGGTCGGGAGCGCGGGGACCCAGTACTTC
>TRBJ1-4|few|TRBV5-1|-
CASSLSGTNEKLFF
TGCGCCAGCAGCTTGTCAGGGACTAATGAAAAACTGTTTTTT
>TRBJ2-1|few|TRBV27|-
CASSLSWGGHNEQFF
TGTGCCAGCAGTTTATCGTGGGGGGGCCACAATGAGCAGTTCTTC
>TRBJ1-2|few|TRBV5-1|-
CAGNRRQGSCYGYTF
TGCGCCGGAAACCGAAGGCAGGGGAGTTGCTATGGCTACACCTTC
>TRBJ2-7|-|TRBV27|-
CASSLSFQGQGHRGEYF
TGTGCCAGCAGTTTATCGTTCCAGGGGCAGGGGCATCGTGGAGAGTACTTC
>TRBJ2-5|-|TRBV27|TRBD1
CASSTRQGRFGPQETQYF
TGTGCCAGCAGTACTCGACAGGGGCGGTTCGGACCTCAAGAGACCCAGTACTTC
>TRBJ2-1|-|TRBV29-1|TRBD2
CSSGRASYNEQFF
TGCAGCTCCGGGAGGGCCTCCTACAATGAGCAGTTCTTC
>TRBJ1-6|-|TRBV5-1|-
CASSLFQGLNSPLHF
TGCGCCAGCAGCTTGTTTCAGGGGCTTAATTCACCCCTCCACTTT
>TRBJ1-1|-|TRBV19|-
CASSRTVGNTEAFF
TGTGCCAGTAGTAGGACAGTTGGTAACACTGAAGCTTTCTTT
>TRBJ2-7|once|TRBV5-1|-
CASSQTLYEQYF
TGCGCCAGCAGCCAGACTCTCTACGAGCAGTACTTC
>TRBJ1-1|many|TRBV6-4|-
CASSNTGNSEAFF
TGTGCCAGCAGTAACACAGGGAATTCTGAAGCTTTCTTT
>TRBJ2-2|few|TRBV7-2|TRBD2
CASSTRTSGNTGELFF
TGTGCCAGCAGCACACGGACTAGCGGGAACACCGGGGAGCTGTTTTTT
>TRBJ1-2|-|TRBV30|-
CASLAGLSYGYTF
TGTGCCTCTCTGGCGGGGCTGAGCTATGGCTACACCTTC
>TRBJ2-3|-|TRBV6-5|TRBD2
CASSSSGGVDTQYF
TGTGCCAGCAGTTCTAGCGGGGGGGTAGATACGCAGTATTTT
>TRBJ2-3|-|TRBV6-5|TRBD2
CASSLGLAGVDTQYF
TGTGCCAGCAGTTTAGGACTAGCGGGAGTAGATACGCAGTATTTT
>TRBJ2-1|-|TRBV18|TRBD2
CASSSGTSGYNEQFF
TGTGCCAGCTCATCCGGGACTAGCGGTTACAATGAGCAGTTCTTC
>TRBJ1-2|-|TRBV2|TRBD1
CASSAGQDNYGYTF
TGTGCCAGCAGTGCGGGACAGGACAACTATGGCTACACCTTC
>TRBJ2-2|-|TRBV27|TRBD1
CASSLLTGGGTGELFF
TGTGCCAGCAGCCTACTAACAGGGGGTGGTACCGGGGAGCTGTTTTTT
>TRBJ1-1|few|TRBV6-4|TRBD1
CASSPDRGGTEAFF
TGTGCCAGCAGTCCCGACAGGGGAGGCACTGAAGCTTTCTTT
>TRBJ2-5|-|TRBV5-1|TRBD2
CASSSLSGKEETQYF
TGCGCCAGCAGCTCCCTGAGCGGGAAGGAAGAGACCCAGTACTTC
>TRBJ1-2|-|TRBV6-1|-
CASSEWRENYGYTF
TGTGCCAGCAGCGAATGGAGGGAGAACTATGGCTACACCTTC
>TRBJ1-1|-|TRBV10-3|-
CAISEEGRPNTEAFF
TGTGCCATCAGTGAGGAGGGCCGGCCGAACACTGAAGCTTTCTTT
>TRBJ2-5|-|TRBV19|-
CASSIDRGETQYF
TGTGCCAGTAGTATAGATCGGGGAGAGACCCAGTACTTC
>TRBJ1-5|-|TRBV18|-
CASSPGEGQPQHF
TGTGCCAGCTCACCAGGGGAGGGTCAGCCCCAGCATTTT
>TRBJ2-3|-|TRBV9|-
CASSRLAGEGTDTQYF
TGTGCCAGCAGCCGCCTTGCTGGGGAGGGCACAGATACGCAGTATTTT
>TRBJ2-5|-|TRBV5-1|-
CASTSLGGAGETQYF
TGCGCCAGCACCTCGCTAGGGGGGGCGGGCGAGACCCAGTACTTC
>TRBJ2-7|-|TRBV29-1|-
CSVEQRGGTYEQYF
TGCAGCGTTGAACAACGTGGGGGCACCTACGAGCAGTACTTC
>TRBJ2-1|few|TRBV5-3|-
CARSLKGTRQSRYNEQFF
TGTGCCAGAAGCTTGAAGGGGACTCGCCAGTCCCGGTACAATGAGCAGTTCTTC
>TRBJ2-5|-|TRBV18|-
CASHPPGETQYF
TGTGCCAGCCACCCACCGGGGGAGACCCAGTACTTC
>TRBJ2-1|-|TRBV9|-
CASSVAPGHPYNEQFF
TGTGCCAGCAGCGTAGCTCCGGGACACCCTTACAATGAGCAGTTCTTC
>TRBJ1-1|-|TRBV6-5|-
CASSLLTVNTEAFF
TGTGCCAGCAGCCTCCTGACAGTGAACACTGAAGCTTTCTTT
>TRBJ2-3|few|TRBV5-1|TRBD2
CASSLAPSGGADTQYF
TGCGCCAGCAGCTTGGCGCCTAGCGGGGGGGCAGATACGCAGTATTTT
>TRBJ1-2|-|TRBV5-1|-
CASSWRRAGADGYTF
TGCGCCAGCAGCTGGAGGCGGGCAGGGGCCGATGGCTACACCTTC
>TRBJ2-7|-|TRBV19|TRBD1
CASSILWTGVNEQYF
TGTGCCAGTAGTATTCTTTGGACAGGCGTCAACGAGCAGTACTTC
>TRBJ2-1|few|TRBV5-1|-
CASSLSTGLGFF
TGCGCCAGCAGCCTGTCAACAGGGTTAGGATTCTTC
>TRBJ1-3|-|TRBV19|-
CASSLEGYNSGNTIYF
TGTGCCAGTAGCCTAGAGGGCTATAATAGTGGAAACACCATATATTTT
>TRBJ2-1|-|TRBV28|TRBD2
CASSLASGGGVFSYNEQFF
TGTGCCAGCAGTTTGGCTAGCGGGGGGGGAGTTTTCTCCTACAATGAGCAGTTCTTC
>TRBJ2-1|few|TRBV12-5|TRBD2
CASGLDGTSVYNEQFF
TGTGCTAGTGGTTTGGACGGGACTAGCGTTTACAATGAGCAGTTCTTC
>TRBJ2-7|-|TRBV27|TRBD2
CASSLAPTTSGNYEQYF
TGTGCCAGCAGTTTAGCACCTACGACTAGCGGGAACTACGAGCAGTACTTC
>TRBJ1-5|few|TRBV5-1|-
CASSLEPTGNGNQPQHF
TGCGCCAGCAGCTTGGAGCCAACAGGGAACGGCAATCAGCCCCAGCATTTT
>TRBJ2-1|-|TRBV5-1|TRBD2
CASSLVRVGASGRLTYNEQFF
TGCGCCAGCAGCTTGGTCAGGGTAGGGGCTAGCGGGAGATTGACCTACAATGAGCAGTTCTTC
>TRBJ2-5|-|TRBV2|-
CASSETGRLIETQYF
TGTGCCAGCAGTGAAACTGGTAGACTCATAGAGACCCAGTACTTC
>TRBJ2-7|few|TRBV6-5|-
CASSYAFGDYEQYF
TGTGCCAGCAGTTACGCCTTCGGGGACTACGAGCAGTACTTC
>TRBJ2-1|-|TRBV4-1|-
CASSQDPLGPSGVNGNEQFF
TGCGCCAGCAGCCAAGACCCCCTGGGGCCGTCGGGGGTCAACGGGAATGAGCAGTTCTTC
>TRBJ2-7|-|TRBV30|TRBD2
CASRVRGGLYEQYF
TGTGCCTCGAGGGTACGGGGGGGACTTTACGAGCAGTACTTC
>TRBJ2-7|few|TRBV27|TRBD1
CASCPGQGSSSYEQYF
TGTGCCAGCTGTCCGGGACAGGGCTCCAGCTCCTACGAGCAGTACTTC
>TRBJ1-3|few|TRBV6-5|TRBD1
CASSKPGGWGNTIYF
TGTGCCAGCAGCAAACCAGGGGGCTGGGGAAACACCATATATTTT
>TRBJ1-3|few|TRBV21-1|-
CASISGQPLSIYF
TGTGCCAGCATATCGGGACAGCCCTTGTCCATATATTTT
>TRBJ2-5|-|TRBV19|TRBD1
CASSTGTGETQYF
TGTGCCAGTAGTACTGGGACAGGAGAGACCCAGTACTTC
>TRBJ2-3|-|TRBV19|TRBD2
CASSTSGGGDTQYF
TGTGCCAGTTCGACTAGCGGGGGAGGGGATACGCAGTATTTT
>TRBJ2-5|-|TRBV6-6|-
CASSYSSGRLGETQYF
TGTGCCAGCAGTTACTCCTCAGGGAGGCTTGGAGAGACCCAGTACTTC
>TRBJ1-1|-|TRBV20-1|-
CSALQQTEAFF
TGCAGTGCGCTCCAACAAACTGAAGCTTTCTTT